What follows are 18 T cell receptor beta chains derived from one specimen sequenced in a study of CD8 T cells in Susac syndrome. With random hexamers, roughly 0.45 to 1 ug RNA was reverse transcribed. TCRdb redid the calling of the immunoSEQ multiplex PCR reads with MiXCR, one entry per CDR3 protein. The table lists hundreds of thousands of distinct CDR3 sequences, roughly 95% of them singletons. Sequenced input: CD4+ T cells from PBMCs. These receptor sequences come from a human donor with multiple sclerosis.

This clonotype was detected only once. The rearrangement uses TRBV12-3 or TRBV12-4 and TRBJ1-1; D remains ambiguous. This CDR3 has 12 amino acids. The V and J ends lost 6 bases and 3 bases respectively, with 8 bases between them. CDR3 residues: CASSSSYTEAFF. The CDR3 DNA sequence: TGTGCCAGCAGCTCCTCGTACACTGAAGCTTTCTTT.

The CDR3 sequence is CASSQVTLRGTEAFF. The CDR3 region has the DNA TGTGCCAGCAGCCAAGTTACCTTGAGGGGAACTGAAGCTTTCTTT. This chain uses TRBV14 with TRBJ1-1, with D possibly matching TRBD1 (5 bases). Germline V CDR1 and CDR2: SGHDN, FVKESK. V was cut by 1 base and J by 5 bases, with 14 bases left in between. The CDR3 is 15 residues long.

Only a few counts were recorded for this clonotype. V is TRBV30 and J is TRBJ2-7; no definite D call. The CDR3 length is 11 residues. Germline lookup yields CDR1 GTSNPN and CDR2 SVGIG (reference sequence). Trimming removed 1 base from V and 2 bases from J, with 3 bases in between. As DNA, the CDR3 is TGTGCCTGGAGTGGGACCTACGAGCAGTACTTC. Its protein is CAWSGTYEQYF.

This chain uses TRBV7-8 with TRBJ2-7, with TRBD2 matching over 11 bases. Germline loops: CDR1 SGHVS, CDR2 FQNEAQ. Germline trimming cut 5 bases from V and 2 bases from J; bases unmatched to any gene: 5. The CDR3 runs 15 residues. The CDR3 DNA reads as TGTGCCAGCAGCCCCCTAGCGGGAGGTACCTACGAGCAGTACGTC. Translation: CASSPLAGGTYEQYV.

The J gene is TRBJ1-6, the V gene TRBV30; D is perhaps TRBD1 (5 bases). Trimming took off 5 bases at V and 7 bases at J, with 18 bases between the two ends. The germline V gene encodes CDR1 GTSNPN and CDR2 SVGIG (reference sequence). The CDR3 is made up of 15 amino acids. CDR3 nucleotides: TGTGCCTGGGAAAGTCTCGGGGCTGAAAATTCACCCCTCCACTTT. This codes for CAWESLGAENSPLHF.

The rearrangement uses TRBV27 and TRBJ1-3, with D perhaps TRBD1 (5 bases). Germline loops: CDR1 MNHEY, CDR2 SMNVEV (reference sequence). This CDR3 is 14 amino acids long. The V and J ends lost 0 bases and 2 bases respectively, with 5 bases between them. CDR3 region: CASSLSRAGNTIYF. The CDR3 bases are TGTGCCAGCAGTTTATCCAGGGCTGGAAACACCATATATTTT.

The V gene is TRBV19, the J gene TRBJ2-1; 8 bases match TRBD2. With 5 bases clipped from V and 6 bases from J, the junction kept 12 bases outside the gene matches. Germline V gene sequence: CDR1 LNHDA, CDR2 SQIVND (reference sequence). CDR3 size: 16 residues. CDR3 protein: CASSPRRGAMGNEQFF. The DNA of the CDR3 is TGTGCCAGTAGTCCGAGGCGGGGGGCTATGGGCAATGAGCAGTTCTTC.

The V gene is TRBV28, the J gene TRBJ1-2; 10 nucleotides match TRBD1. With 10 bases clipped from V and 3 bases from J, the junction kept 2 bases outside the gene matches. From germline, CDR1 is MDHEN and CDR2 SYDVKM. The CDR3 has 12 residues. CDR3 sequence reads: CATGQGDYGYTF. The CDR3 DNA sequence: TGTGCCACCGGACAGGGGGACTATGGCTACACCTTC.

The CDR3 here is CASRPIGQGWKTEAFF. The CDR3 DNA reads TGTGCCAGCAGACCTATCGGCCAGGGGTGGAAGACTGAAGCTTTCTTT. The J gene is TRBJ1-1, the V gene TRBV27; D possibly corresponds to TRBD1 (6 bases). The CDR3 sequence is 16 residues long. In germline, CDR1 is MNHEY, CDR2 SMNVEV (reference sequence). The V and J ends lost 6 bases and 5 bases respectively, with 22 bases between them.

The V and J genes are TRBV2 and TRBJ1-1, with TRBD1 as a possible D gene (5 bases). The germline gives CDR1 SNHLY, CDR2 FYNNEI. V lost 4 bases, J lost 6 bases, and 12 bases lay in between. This CDR3 region has 13 residues. The CDR3, as DNA: TGTGCCAGCAGTGGGGTATGGGGCTCTGAAGCTTTCTTT. This sequence encodes CASSGVWGSEAFF.

Note on this clonotype: No conserved phenylalanine or tryptophan is present at the end of the CDR3, so a read error is the likely explanation. No DNA is shown, since the ends of the CDR3 on it are uncertain; the CDR3 is the one TCRdb lists. V and J are TRBV3-1 and TRBJ2-3; no check of the table's D call, TRBD2, against the DNA was made. Germline V CDR1 and CDR2: LGHDT, YNNKEL (reference sequence). The CDR3 numbers 13 amino acids, ends counted. The CDR3 sequence: CASSQTAGGPMGL.

The V and J genes are TRBV7-6 and TRBJ1-2; no clear D gene. The V end was cut by 1 base, the J end by 4 bases, with 13 bases between. Per germline, CDR1 SGHVS and CDR2 FNYEAQ. This CDR3 contains 15 residues. CDR3 nucleotide sequence: TGTGCCAGCAGCTTAGGCCTGGGTGGCGGCTATGGCTACACCTTC. Translated, it gives CASSLGLGGGYGYTF.

The J gene is TRBJ2-1, the V gene TRBV19; D unclear. CDR1 and CDR2 from the germline V gene are LNHDA and SQIVND (reference sequence). The V end was cut by 3 bases, the J end by 0 bases, with 6 bases between. This CDR3 region has 14 residues. CDR3 sequence (DNA): TGTGCCAGTAGTATGTGGAGCTCCTACAATGAGCAGTTCTTC. Translating it yields CASSMWSSYNEQFF.

The chain has TRBV19 and TRBJ2-1, with 9 bases matching TRBD2. Germline-derived CDR1 and CDR2 are LNHDA and SQIVND (reference sequence). J gave up 6 bases and V 0 bases, and 3 bases lay outside the gene matches. CDR3 length: 15 residues. The CDR3 region has the DNA TGTGCCAGTAGTATAGAGGCGGGAGGGCGCAATGAGCAGTTCTTC. Encoded protein: CASSIEAGGRNEQFF.

The chain has TRBV21-1 and TRBJ2-7. TRBV21-1 has pseudogene status. The CDR3 contains 13 residues. Here the CDR3 DNA reads TGTGCCAGCACTTCGACCGATTCCTACGAGCAGTACGTC. Its translation is CASTSTDSYEQYV.

In its sample, this clonotype was seen once. The CDR3 here is CASSQAPGQGAGEQYF. CDR3 nucleotides: TGTGCCAGCAGCCAGGCGCCGGGACAGGGGGCGGGGGAGCAGTACTTC. This chain links TRBV4-2 with TRBJ2-7; the match to TRBD1 covers 12 bases. Trimming removed 3 bases from V and 7 bases from J; junction bases left unmatched: 10. The CDR3 contains 16 residues. Germline assignment: CDR1 LGHNA and CDR2 YNFKEQ.

The genes are TRBV4-1 and TRBJ1-6; TRBD1 matches 9 bases. The CDR3 covers 15 residues. V shed 0 bases, J shed 10 bases, and the junction held 4 bases outside the gene matches. The germline gives CDR1 MGHRA, CDR2 YSYEKL. CDR3 sequence reads: CASSQDPGTGSPLHF. The CDR3 coding sequence is TGCGCCAGCAGCCAAGATCCGGGGACAGGGTCACCCCTCCACTTT.

The chain uses TRBV29-1 and TRBJ1-1, with a possible D match to TRBD1 (5 bases). This CDR3 is 13 amino acids long. CDR1 is SQVTM and CDR2 is ANQGSEA in the germline V gene. V dropped 4 bases and J dropped 6 bases, with 15 bases sitting between them. The CDR3 region is CSVVRGAGAEAFF. The CDR3 region has the DNA TGCAGCGTTGTTCGAGGGGCGGGCGCTGAAGCTTTCTTT.